A single sample gave rise to the 15 T cell receptor beta chains below, sequenced in a study of blood T cell repertoires in COVID-19. The assay was immunoSEQ multiplex PCR, and TCRdb's table has in-frame clones only and misses some. The sample holds 100,000 or so clones; about 72% are singletons and the top ten take roughly 10%. Sequences were obtained from peripheral blood. These receptors were obtained from a man in his 60s with active or convalescent COVID-19.

The gene calls are TRBV14 and TRBJ2-3; D possibly corresponds to TRBD2 (6 bases). V shed 4 bases and J shed 3 bases, with 17 bases lying between them. The CDR3 spans 16 residues. CDR1 SGHDN and CDR2 FVKESK come from the germline V gene. CDR3: CASSPRTFGGTDTQYF. The DNA of the CDR3 is TGTGCCAGCAGCCCCCGGACATTTGGGGGGACAGATACGCAGTATTTT.

This clone was detected many times. This chain uses TRBV6-2 or TRBV6-3 with TRBJ2-7; no clear D gene. Germline CDR1 MNHEY, CDR2 SVGEGT. CDR3 size: 11 residues. Deletions cut 4 bases from V and 3 bases from J, with 4 bases between. The chain's CDR3 is CASSSFYEQYF. The CDR3 region has the DNA TGTGCCAGCAGTTCTTTCTACGAGCAGTACTTC.

V is TRBV4-1 and J is TRBJ1-2; 9 bases fit TRBD1. The junction had 5 bases not matched to a gene; V was cut back by 0 bases and J by 3 bases. CDR3 length: 16 residues. Germline V lookup: CDR1 MGHRA, CDR2 YSYEKL. The CDR3 spells CASSQEGTGFYYGYTF. The CDR3 DNA reads TGCGCCAGCAGCCAAGAGGGGACAGGGTTTTACTATGGCTACACCTTC.

This sequence joins TRBV6-6 and TRBJ1-1; TRBD1 is a possible D gene (5 bases). V was shortened by 7 bases and J by 4 bases, with 16 bases between the two germline ends. The CDR3 is 14 amino acids. The V gene's germline CDR1 is MNHNY and CDR2 SVGAGI (reference sequence). CDR3 region: CASTHGWGGTEAFF. CDR3 coding DNA: TGTGCCAGCACCCACGGCTGGGGGGGCACTGAAGCTTTCTTT.

This clone was recorded a few times. The V and J genes are TRBV5-4 and TRBJ2-5, with 13 bases lining up with TRBD2. This CDR3 is built from 17 residues. The germline gives CDR1 SGHNT, CDR2 YYREEE (reference sequence). With V trimmed by 0 bases and J by 5 bases, 7 bases remained unmatched. The CDR3 DNA reads as TGTGCCAGCAGCTTGGGAACTAGCGGGAGGGCTCTGGAGACCCAGTACTTC. Translation gives CASSLGTSGRALETQYF.

The chain carries TRBV7-9 and TRBJ2-1; 9 positions agree with TRBD2. Germline CDR1 reads SEHNR; CDR2 reads FQNEAQ (reference sequence). The V gene end was trimmed by 6 bases and the J gene end by 1 base; junction bases not matched to a gene: 13. The CDR3 is 18 amino acids. CDR3 coding DNA: TGTGCCAGCAGTCCACTGACTAGCGGACCCTTGTCCTACAATGAGCAGTTCTTC. Translation: CASSPLTSGPLSYNEQFF.

The V and J genes are TRBV29-1 and TRBJ2-7; D perhaps matches TRBD1 (5 bases). Deletions cut 0 bases from V and 0 bases from J, with 9 bases between. CDR1 and CDR2 from the germline V gene are SQVTM and ANQGSEA. The CDR3 is 14 residues long. CDR3 nucleotide sequence: TGCAGCGTTGAAGATAACCAGGGCTCCTACGAGCAGTACTTC. Its translation: CSVEDNQGSYEQYF.

The genes are TRBV29-1 and TRBJ2-1; possible D gene TRBD2, 7 bases. There are 14 residues in the CDR3. V lost 6 bases and J lost 4, with 16 bases in between. The V gene's germline CDR1 is SQVTM and CDR2 ANQGSEA. This CDR3 reads CSVLGGGVYNEQFF. The CDR3 DNA is TGCAGCGTCTTGGGAGGGGGTGTGTACAATGAGCAGTTCTTC.

The J gene is TRBJ1-2, the V gene TRBV3-1 (or the pseudogene TRBV3-2); TRBD1 matches at 7 bases. The germline V gene encodes CDR1 LGHDT and CDR2 YNNKEL (reference sequence). V shed 2 bases and J 7 bases; nucleotides not matched to a gene: 10. The CDR3 extends over 15 amino acids. DNA of the CDR3: TGTGCCAGCAGCCAAAGTGGAGACAGGGCTGGTGGCTACACCTTC. Its translation: CASSQSGDRAGGYTF.

This clone was observed a handful of times. The V gene is TRBV6-5, the J gene TRBJ1-2, with 9 bases identical to TRBD1. The CDR3 sequence is 14 residues long. CDR1 MNHEY and CDR2 SVGAGI come from the germline V gene. With V trimmed by 6 bases and J by 2 bases, 4 bases remained unmatched. CDR3 region: CASRPGQGNYGYTF. CDR3 coding DNA: TGTGCCAGCAGGCCCGGACAGGGGAACTATGGCTACACCTTC.

The count of this clone is one. The chain links TRBV5-4 to TRBJ2-7, with D possibly being TRBD1 (6 bases). The germline V and J ends were trimmed by 3 bases and 2 bases, with 6 bases remaining between them. The CDR3 spans 12 residues. Per the germline V gene, CDR1 is SGHNT and CDR2 is YYREEE (reference sequence). CDR3 in amino acids: CASSWDTYEQYF. The DNA for the CDR3 is TGTGCCAGCAGCTGGGACACCTACGAGCAGTACTTC.

This clone was seen just once. This chain connects TRBV6-5 to TRBJ1-1; D is perhaps TRBD1 (5 bases). Trimming took off 6 bases at V and 9 bases at J, with 14 bases between the two ends. CDR1 is MNHEY, CDR2 SVGAGI, per germline. This CDR3 has 12 residues. CDR3 protein: CASRGQVAQAFF. The CDR3 DNA follows: TGTGCCAGCAGGGGGCAGGTAGCTCAAGCTTTCTTT.

This clone was observed a few times. The chain recombines TRBV15 with TRBJ1-1, with D perhaps matching TRBD1 (5 bases). V lost 8 bases and J 2 bases, leaving 12 bases between the germline ends. The germline V gene encodes CDR1 LNHNV and CDR2 YYDKDF (reference sequence). The CDR3 length is 13 residues. The CDR3 reads CATFRGTNTEAFF. CDR3 in DNA: TGTGCCACCTTTCGCGGGACTAACACTGAAGCTTTCTTT.

This sequence joins TRBV6-5 and TRBJ1-5; D uncertain. There are 15 residues in the CDR3. From germline, CDR1 is MNHEY and CDR2 SVGAGI. The ends were cut back, 7 bases at V and 0 bases at J, with 13 bases in the middle. The CDR3: CASTREITSNQPQHF. The CDR3 DNA follows: TGTGCCAGCACCCGAGAAATCACTAGCAATCAGCCCCAGCATTTT.

The chain carries TRBV7-9 and TRBJ2-1; tentative D call: TRBD2 (6 bases). This CDR3 has 19 amino acids. Looked up from germline, CDR1 is SEHNR and CDR2 is FQNEAQ (reference sequence). V lost 5 bases, J lost 5 bases, and 28 bases lay in between. The CDR3 loop is CASSPGLDRESWEDNEQFF. The CDR3 nucleotides read TGTGCCAGCAGCCCAGGGTTGGATCGGGAGTCCTGGGAGGACAATGAGCAGTTCTTC.